The 20 T cell receptor beta chains presented below share a single source sample, sequenced in a study of blood T cell repertoires in COVID-19. Profiling relied on immunoSEQ multiplex PCR, and the TCRdb table lists in-frame clones only, not all of them. The repertoire consists of about 80,000 clones, with roughly 79% occurring once and the leading ten covering approximately 15%. Sequences were obtained from peripheral blood. Every receptor here comes from a human donor in a cohort sampled during active COVID-19.

V and J are TRBV6-6 and TRBJ2-3; D may be TRBD2 (6 bases). The germline V gene has CDR1 MNHNY and CDR2 SVGAGI (reference sequence). The V gene lost 8 bases and the J gene lost 6 bases, with 6 bases spanning the gap. The CDR3 totals 10 residues. CDR3 protein: CASAGDTQYF. CDR3 coding DNA: TGTGCCAGCGCGGGGGATACGCAGTATTTT.

This clone was found many times. V gene TRBV5-5 combines with J gene TRBJ1-1, with D unclear. The CDR3 spans 14 residues. CDR1 is SGHKS, CDR2 YYEKEE, per germline (reference sequence). Trimming removed 1 base at V and 4 bases at J, with 11 bases between. CDR3 coding DNA: TGTGCCAGCAGCTTGCTAGGCCTACTCACTGAAGCTTTCTTT. Amino acids: CASSLLGLLTEAFF. The entire variable domain, with the rest obtained from reference TRBV5-5 and TRBJ1-1, is as follows: DAGVTQSPTHLIKTRGQQVTLRCSPISGHKSVSWYQQVLGQGPQFIFQYYEKEERGRGNFPDRFSARQFPNYSSELNVNALLLGDSALYLCASSLLGLLTEAFFGQGTRLTVV.

The genes are TRBV7-3 and TRBJ2-3, with 7 bases lining up with TRBD2. Trimming took 3 bases from V and 5 from J; bases not matched to a gene: 8. CDR3 length: 15 amino acids. In germline, CDR1 is SGHTA, CDR2 FQGTGA. Here the CDR3 DNA reads TGTGCCAGCAGCTTTCAGGGCGGGGGAGGAGATACGCAGTATTTT. Protein sequence: CASSFQGGGGDTQYF.

The chain has TRBV24-1 and TRBJ1-2, with D possibly being TRBD1 (5 bases). The CDR3 is 11 residues long. CDR1 and CDR2 from the germline V gene are KGHDR and SFDVKD. Trimming stripped 9 bases from V and 2 bases from J, with 6 bases between. CDR3 bases: TGTGCCACCGGGGGGAACTATGGCTACACCTTC. Its translation: CATGGNYGYTF.

The rearrangement uses TRBV7-9 and TRBJ1-2; 7 nucleotides align to TRBD1. The CDR3 runs to 14 residues. The junction had 4 bases not matched to a gene; V was cut back by 1 base and J by 5 bases. Germline V gene data show CDR1 as SEHNR and CDR2 as FQNEAQ (reference sequence). The DNA for the CDR3 is TGTGCCAGCAGCTTAGAGGCAGGGGGATATGGCTACACCTTC. Translated: CASSLEAGGYGYTF.

The CDR3 is CASSSTRYTGELFF. The CDR3 DNA sequence: TGTGCCAGCAGCTCCACTCGGTACACCGGGGAGCTGTTTTTT. The rearrangement links TRBV11-2 to TRBJ2-2; D unresolved. The CDR3 sequence is 14 residues long. V lost 4 bases and J lost 3, with 9 bases in between. Germline V lookup: CDR1 SGHAT, CDR2 FQNNGV.

Points on this clone: Germline is not matched at one junction end, which may reflect a read error. This chain connects TRBV2 to TRBJ2-4; the match to TRBD1 covers 7 bases. The CDR3 length is 15 residues. Germline loops: CDR1 SNHLY, CDR2 FYNNEI. CDR3 sequence (DNA): TGTGCCAGCAGAGAAGGGGGCCTAGCCAAAAACATTCAGTACTTC. Translating it yields CASREGGLAKNIQYF.

J is TRBJ1-1 and V is TRBV12-3 or TRBV12-4, with D perhaps TRBD1 (6 bases). The CDR3 totals 13 residues. V gave up 5 bases and J gave up 3 bases, with 10 bases separating them. CDR3 region: CASSRQEDTEAFF. The CDR3 DNA reads TGTGCCAGCAGTCGACAGGAAGACACTGAAGCTTTCTTT.

This chain uses TRBV4-1 with TRBJ2-7; D unresolved. The CDR3 loop spans 15 amino acids. The V gene's germline CDR1 is MGHRA and CDR2 YSYEKL. Trimming took off 4 bases at V and 0 bases at J, with 13 bases between the two ends. CDR3 region: CASSPVFPGSYEQYF. The CDR3, as DNA: TGCGCCAGCAGCCCGGTATTTCCCGGCTCCTACGAGCAGTACTTC.

The chain recombines TRBV2 with TRBJ2-3; 9 bases fit TRBD2. The J segment lost 0 bases and the V segment lost 3 bases, leaving 7 bases of the junction unmatched. CDR3 length: 17 amino acids. The germline V gene has CDR1 SNHLY and CDR2 FYNNEI. CDR3 loop: CASSEMRSGRSTDTQYF. CDR3 sequence (DNA): TGTGCCAGCAGTGAGATGAGGAGCGGGAGGAGCACAGATACGCAGTATTTT. Drawing the rest from reference TRBV2 and TRBJ2-3, the complete variable domain is EPEVTQTPSHQVTQMGQEVILRCVPISNHLYFYWYRQILGQKVEFLVSFYNNEISEKSEIFDDQFSVERPDGSNFTLKIRSTKLEDSAMYFCASSEMRSGRSTDTQYFGPGTRLTVL.

This clone was seen only a few times. This rearrangement joins TRBV6-2 or TRBV6-3 to TRBJ1-2; 8 nucleotides agree with TRBD1. After removal of 2 bases from V and 6 bases from J, the junction contained 5 bases not matched to a gene. This CDR3 comprises 14 residues. Germline CDR1 is MNHEY and CDR2 is SVGEGT. The CDR3 coding sequence is TGTGCCAGCAGTTACCCAGGGGGCATGGATGGCTACACCTTC. Encoded protein: CASSYPGGMDGYTF.

The chain employs TRBV28 and TRBJ1-2; 7 nucleotides align to TRBD1. V dropped 4 bases and J dropped 8; count of bases not matched to a gene: 7. This CDR3 contains 13 residues. The germline gives CDR1 MDHEN, CDR2 SYDVKM. CDR3 loop: CASSSFTGAGYTF. For the CDR3, the DNA is TGTGCCAGCAGTTCCTTTACAGGGGCCGGCTACACCTTC.

The rearrangement uses TRBV5-4 and TRBJ1-1; TRBD1 might be the D (5 bases). The V gene lost 4 bases and the J gene lost 4 bases, with 26 bases spanning the gap. The germline gives CDR1 SGHNT, CDR2 YYREEE (reference sequence). The CDR3 consists of 18 residues. The CDR3 coding sequence is TGTGCCAGCAGCACCGGGAGCCAAGTTGGTCGGGGCGTCACTGAAGCTTTCTTT. It encodes CASSTGSQVGRGVTEAFF.

The chain employs TRBV6-2 or TRBV6-3 and TRBJ2-1; TRBD2 matches 10 bases. V was clipped by 4 bases and J by 5 bases; unmatched bases: 2. The CDR3 length is 14 residues. Germline V gene sequence: CDR1 MNHEY, CDR2 SVGEGT. This CDR3 is CASSWTSGNNEQFF. DNA for the CDR3: TGTGCCAGCAGTTGGACTAGCGGAAACAATGAGCAGTTCTTC.

This clone showed up just once. V and J are TRBV6-5 and TRBJ1-6; 8 bases map to TRBD1. This CDR3 spans 15 amino acids. CDR1 MNHEY and CDR2 SVGAGI come from the germline V gene. V gave up 7 bases and J gave up 8 bases; unmatched junction bases: 10. For the CDR3, the DNA is TGTGCCAGCACCACCGGACAGGGTTGGGATTCACCCCTCCACTTT. Residues: CASTTGQGWDSPLHF.

V and J are TRBV7-6 and TRBJ1-1; D uncertain. The CDR3 is 15 amino acids. Germline V CDR1 and CDR2: SGHVS, FNYEAQ. The V gene lost 2 bases and the J gene lost 1 base, with 11 bases spanning the gap. For the CDR3, the DNA is TGTGCCAGCAGCTTATATCAGGCAGCGAACACTGAAGCTTTCTTT. This encodes CASSLYQAANTEAFF.

The chain combines TRBV6-6 with TRBJ1-1; D uncertain. The CDR3 is 10 amino acids. Trimming took off 8 bases at V and 1 base at J, with 2 bases between the two ends. Germline CDR1 reads MNHNY; CDR2 reads SVGAGI (reference sequence). The CDR3 nucleotides are TGTGCCAGCCGGAACACTGAAGCTTTCTTT. This codes for CASRNTEAFF.

This chain connects TRBV6-5 to TRBJ1-2; possible D gene TRBD1, 6 bases. V was clipped by 5 bases and J by 3 bases, with 13 bases between them. Per germline, CDR1 MNHEY and CDR2 SVGAGI. The CDR3 spans 14 residues. In DNA form, the CDR3 reads TGTGCCAGCAGTCAGACAGGAGACTACTATGGCTACACCTTC. Translation gives CASSQTGDYYGYTF.

The gene calls are TRBV2 and TRBJ2-5, with TRBD2 as a possible D gene (7 bases). V lost 8 bases and J lost 5, with 24 bases in between. The CDR3 is 16 residues long. CDR1 and CDR2 (germline): SNHLY, FYNNEI. CDR3 in amino acids: CASWGGAGAQGETQYF. CDR3 sequence (DNA): TGTGCCAGCTGGGGCGGGGCGGGGGCCCAGGGGGAGACCCAGTACTTC.

The V and J genes are TRBV2 and TRBJ1-2, with 9 bases fitting TRBD1. This CDR3 has 13 amino acids. Per the germline V gene, CDR1 is SNHLY and CDR2 is FYNNEI. With 11 bases clipped from V and 3 bases from J, the junction kept 7 bases outside the gene matches. CDR3 sequence: CAGQGLRDYGYTF. CDR3 DNA: TGTGCCGGACAGGGGCTGAGGGACTATGGCTACACCTTC.